The 19 T cell receptor beta chains below all came from one sample that was sequenced in a study of post-analysis software for immune sequencing data. Overall study results and limits: When patients were compared with controls, a handful of TRBV segments were more frequent, TRBV5-6, TRBV5-1 and TRBV20-1 among them.

No antigen is known for these receptors. cDNA libraries for TCR beta contained unique molecular identifiers. TCRdb used MiXCR to reprocess the PCR reads, holding one entry per CDR3 protein. The table has about 770,000 distinct CDR3 sequences, roughly 46% seen once. The sequenced material came from blood. All receptors come from a girl aged 5 to 17 with multiple sclerosis.

This clonotype showed up just a few times. The chain couples TRBV11-2 to TRBJ2-1, with a weak D call TRBD1 (6 bases). Germline V CDR1 and CDR2: SGHAT, FQNNGV. V dropped 1 base and J dropped 7 bases, with 14 bases sitting between them. The CDR3 is 15 amino acids. DNA for the CDR3: TGTGCCAGCAGCTTAGTTATGGGTCAGGGGAATGAGCAGTTCTTC. Translation: CASSLVMGQGNEQFF.

The rearrangement links TRBV29-1 to TRBJ2-7; D is uncertain. The end of the DNA aligns better with TRBJ2-4, so the J call may be wrong. The CDR3 extends over 14 amino acids. Looked up from germline, CDR1 is SQVTM and CDR2 is ANQGSEA. CDR3 residues: CSVTPSRVLDIQYF. The CDR3 nucleotides read TGCAGCGTTACCCCCAGTAGGGTACTGGACATTCAGTACTTC.

Only a few counts were recorded for this clonotype. The chain employs TRBV20-1 and TRBJ1-5; 10 bases map to TRBD1. The CDR3 spans 15 residues. The trim removed 2 bases at V and 4 bases at J, leaving 5 bases unmatched. From germline, CDR1 is DFQATT and CDR2 SNEGSKA (reference sequence). The DNA of the CDR3 is TGCAGTGCTAGAATCTCGGGACAGGGGAATCAGCCCCAGCATTTT. Residues: CSARISGQGNQPQHF.

In the case of this clonotype: An end of the junction differs from the germline gene, which may be a read error. V is TRBV28 and J is TRBJ1-2; D remains unclear. The germline CDR1 and CDR2 sequences are MDHEN and SYDVKM. This CDR3 is 14 amino acids long. As DNA, the CDR3 is TGTGCCAGCAGGTTATCGTCAGCTAGCTATGGCTACACCTTC. The encoded protein is CASRLSSASYGYTF.

This rearrangement joins TRBV13 to TRBJ2-1, with a weak D call TRBD2 (7 bases). V gave up 3 bases and J gave up 0 bases, with 12 bases separating them. This CDR3 has 16 residues. CDR1 PRHDT and CDR2 FYEKMQ come from the germline V gene (reference sequence). CDR3 region: CASSFPGGSSYNEQFF. For the CDR3, the DNA is TGTGCCAGCAGCTTCCCGGGGGGCAGCTCCTACAATGAGCAGTTCTTC.

CDR3 sequence reads: CASSQVMAYGKLYEQYF. In nucleotides, the CDR3 is TGTGCCAGCAGCCAAGTGATGGCATACGGGAAACTCTACGAGCAGTACTTC. The V and J genes are TRBV14 and TRBJ2-7; maybe TRBD2 (5 bases). V gave up 1 base and J gave up 3 bases, with 19 bases separating them. Germline V gives CDR1 SGHDN, CDR2 FVKESK. There are 17 residues in the CDR3. The whole variable domain, remainder taken from reference TRBV14 and TRBJ2-7, is EAGVTQFPSHSVIEKGQTVTLRCDPISGHDNLYWYRRVMGKEIKFLLHFVKESKQDESGMPNNRFLAERTGGTYSTLKVQPAELEDSGVYFCASSQVMAYGKLYEQYFGPGTRLTVT.

The V and J genes are TRBV20-1 and TRBJ2-1; D gene uncertain. Germline CDR1 reads DFQATT; CDR2 reads SNEGSKA (reference sequence). The CDR3 spans 12 residues. Deletions cut 6 bases from V and 5 bases from J, with 11 bases between. For the CDR3, the DNA is TGCAGTGCGGATCGGACCAACAATGAGCAGTTCTTC. Translation gives CSADRTNNEQFF.

This clonotype was detected a few times. The rearrangement links TRBV7-2 to TRBJ2-7, with 7 bases lining up with TRBD1. Germline V CDR1 and CDR2: SGHTA, FQGNSA. J lost 5 bases, V lost 7 bases, and 11 bases had no gene match. The CDR3 spans 14 residues. CDR3 bases: TGTGCCAGCAACAATAGAGGGGACAGTCACGAGCAGTACTTC. Translated: CASNNRGDSHEQYF.

The chain uses TRBV20-1 and TRBJ2-5, with 11 bases lining up with TRBD1. Trimming cost V 6 bases and J 4 bases; bases outside gene matches: 7. CDR3 length: 14 residues. Germline CDR1 and CDR2: DFQATT and SNEGSKA (reference sequence). This chain's CDR3 is CSAPGTGGSETQYF. CDR3 nucleotides: TGCAGTGCACCCGGGACAGGGGGTTCAGAGACCCAGTACTTC.

This clonotype has just a few counts. The rearrangement uses TRBV12-3 or TRBV12-4 and TRBJ2-5, with D maybe TRBD2 (6 bases). The CDR3 is 13 amino acids. Trimming pared 6 bases from V and 2 bases from J, leaving 10 bases between. In nucleotides, the CDR3 is TGTGCCAGCAGGTATAGCGGACAAGAGACCCAGTACTTC. This translates into CASRYSGQETQYF.

This chain uses TRBV20-1 with TRBJ2-7; D remains unclear. V lost 7 bases and J lost 2, with 15 bases in between. CDR3 size: 13 residues. Germline V lookup: CDR1 DFQATT, CDR2 SNEGSKA (reference sequence). CDR3 sequence: CSVIPSHTYEQYF. The CDR3 bases are TGCAGTGTTATCCCTTCCCATACCTACGAGCAGTACTTC.

The J gene is TRBJ2-1, the V gene TRBV7-6; 8 bases match TRBD2. The germline CDR1 and CDR2 sequences are SGHVS and FNYEAQ. The V gene end was trimmed by 1 base and the J gene end by 1 base; junction bases not matched to a gene: 9. The CDR3 has 18 residues. This chain's CDR3 is CASSLVTVTSGSYNEQFF. The CDR3 region has the DNA TGTGCCAGCAGCTTAGTTACCGTCACTAGCGGATCCTACAATGAGCAGTTCTTC.

CDR3 amino acids: CATSEYTGYGYTF. As DNA, the CDR3 is TGTGCCACCAGTGAATATACAGGGTATGGCTACACCTTC. The rearrangement joins TRBV24-1 to TRBJ1-2; D may be TRBD1 (6 bases). Germline V gene lookup returns CDR1 KGHDR and CDR2 SFDVKD. The CDR3 extends over 13 amino acids. V lost 4 bases and J lost 5, with 10 bases in between.

This clonotype has just a few counts. V usage is TRBV5-1 and J usage is TRBJ2-7; D uncertain. The CDR3 spans 15 residues. Looked up from germline, CDR1 is SGHRS and CDR2 is YFSETQ. Trimming stripped 4 bases from V and 2 bases from J, with 16 bases between. The CDR3 sequence: CASSLPGPAPYEQYF. CDR3 bases: TGCGCCAGCAGCCTACCGGGTCCCGCCCCCTACGAGCAGTACTTC.

The CDR3 region is CASRPGGLETQYF. The CDR3 DNA is TGTGCCAGCAGACCAGGGGGTTTGGAGACCCAGTACTTC. This chain uses TRBV11-2 with TRBJ2-5; 7 nucleotides match TRBD1. Unmatched junction bases numbered 6, after V lost 6 bases and J lost 5 bases. This CDR3 is 13 amino acids long. Germline assignment: CDR1 SGHAT and CDR2 FQNNGV.

The V and J genes are TRBV5-1 and TRBJ2-5, with 7 bases aligning to TRBD2. CDR1 SGHRS and CDR2 YFSETQ come from the germline V gene. The ends lost 2 bases at V and 1 base at J; junction bases unmatched: 2. The length of the CDR3 is 14 residues. The CDR3 bases are TGCGCCAGCAGCTTAGCGGGGCTCCAAGAGACCCAGTACTTC. Encoded protein: CASSLAGLQETQYF.

This chain uses TRBV20-1 with TRBJ2-1; 9 nucleotides match TRBD2. Germline V gene lookup returns CDR1 DFQATT and CDR2 SNEGSKA (reference sequence). CDR3 length: 12 amino acids. Germline trimming cut 5 bases from V and 9 bases from J; bases unmatched to any gene: 5. The CDR3 reads CSAFLAGSEQFF. The CDR3 nucleotides read TGCAGTGCTTTTCTAGCGGGATCTGAGCAGTTCTTC.

This chain joins TRBV6-1 and TRBJ2-5, with D perhaps matching TRBD1 or TRBD2 (6 bases each). The V gene lost 4 bases and the J gene lost 2 bases, with 14 bases spanning the gap. The CDR3 loop spans 15 amino acids. Germline V gene sequence: CDR1 MNHNS, CDR2 SASEGT. The CDR3 reads CASSATRGVQETQYF. CDR3 nucleotide sequence: TGTGCCAGCAGTGCCACTAGGGGGGTTCAAGAGACCCAGTACTTC.

The chain joins TRBV12-3 or TRBV12-4 to TRBJ2-1; D is ambiguous. The CDR3 is 15 amino acids. Trimming stripped 4 bases from V and 6 bases from J, with 16 bases between. The CDR3 sequence: CASSSQPLAFNEQFF. CDR3 bases: TGTGCCAGCAGTTCACAGCCACTTGCCTTCAATGAGCAGTTCTTC.